The 27 T cell receptor beta chains reported below all come from one sample, sequenced in a study of cytomegalovirus exposure and HLA in healthy donors. The PCR was carried out with 60 Vbeta primers and 13 Jbeta primers. Using immunoSEQ multiplex PCR, the repertoire was profiled, and TCRdb retains in-frame clones only, with some absent. The repertoire has 150,000 to 200,000 clones, roughly 85% of them found once; the top ten carry about 2.2%. The sample consisted of PBMCs. The receptors originated from a woman aged 45-59 years in good health and CMV-seronegative.

This clone was detected a few times. This chain links TRBV6-6 with TRBJ2-1; the match to TRBD2 covers 11 bases. This CDR3 region has 15 residues. V trimming: 4 bases; J trimming: 7 bases; junction bases outside the gene matches: 6. Germline V gene sequence: CDR1 MNHNY, CDR2 SVGAGI (reference sequence). For the CDR3, the DNA is TGTGCCAGCAGTTTGTTAGCGGGAGGGCCAAATGAGCAGTTCTTC. Its translation is CASSLLAGGPNEQFF.

This clone has more than one count but fewer than ten. The gene calls are TRBV28 and TRBJ2-3, with 12 nucleotides matching TRBD1. The V gene's germline CDR1 is MDHEN and CDR2 SYDVKM. CDR3 length: 17 amino acids. Trimming removed 8 bases from V and 7 bases from J; junction bases left unmatched: 16. As DNA, the CDR3 is TGTGCCAGCTATCAAGGAATGGGACAGGGGGCGGTGAATACGCAGTATTTT. This codes for CASYQGMGQGAVNTQYF. Drawing the rest from reference TRBV28 and TRBJ2-3, the complete variable domain is DVKVTQSSRYLVKRTGEKVFLECVQDMDHENMFWYRQDPGLGLRLIYFSYDVKMKEKGDIPEGYSVSREKKERFSLILESASTNQTSMYLCASYQGMGQGAVNTQYFGPGTRLTVL.

The chain employs TRBV7-9 and TRBJ2-5, with 8 bases identical to TRBD2. The germline V gene encodes CDR1 SEHNR and CDR2 FQNEAQ (reference sequence). The V gene end was trimmed by 4 bases and the J gene end by 4 bases; junction bases not matched to a gene: 5. CDR3 length equals 14 residues. CDR3 protein: CASSYGTSGETQYF. The CDR3 DNA is TGTGCCAGCAGCTACGGGACTAGTGGAGAGACCCAGTACTTC.

V usage is TRBV6-6 and J usage is TRBJ2-1; 9 positions match TRBD1. CDR3 size: 15 residues. The V and J ends lost 2 bases and 9 bases, in that order; junction bases with no gene match: 8. CDR1 and CDR2 from the germline V gene are MNHNY and SVGAGI (reference sequence). CDR3: CASSYIEQGAVEQFF. The CDR3 nucleotides read TGTGCCAGCAGTTACATAGAACAGGGGGCGGTTGAGCAGTTCTTC.

The gene calls are TRBV5-1 and TRBJ1-3; D is unclear. Germline V CDR1 and CDR2: SGHRS, YFSETQ. V was cut by 2 bases and J by 3 bases, with 9 bases left in between. CDR3 length: 14 residues. The chain's CDR3 is CASSFQGDGNTIYF. The CDR3 DNA reads TGCGCCAGCAGCTTTCAAGGAGATGGAAACACCATATATTTT. Filled out from reference TRBV5-1 and TRBJ1-3, the complete variable domain reads KAGVTQTPRYLIKTRGQQVTLSCSPISGHRSVSWYQQTPGQGLQFLFEYFSETQRNKGNFPGRFSGRQFSNSRSEMNVSTLELGDSALYLCASSFQGDGNTIYFGEGSWLTVV.

Only a few counts were recorded for this clone. V is TRBV2 and J is TRBJ2-2, with TRBD1 matching over 7 bases. J gave up 6 bases and V 1 base, and 5 bases lay outside the gene matches. Germline-derived CDR1 and CDR2 are SNHLY and FYNNEI. There are 15 residues in the CDR3. The CDR3 region is CASSEEGARAGELFF. For the CDR3, the DNA is TGTGCCAGCAGTGAAGAGGGGGCGAGGGCCGGGGAGCTGTTTTTT.

The V and J genes are TRBV29-1 and TRBJ1-1; perhaps TRBD1 as D (6 bases). The CDR3 contains 12 residues. Germline loops: CDR1 SQVTM, CDR2 ANQGSEA. The V and J ends lost 6 bases and 6 bases respectively, with 14 bases between them. The CDR3 DNA follows: TGCAGCGTCCTGAAACAGGGATCTGAAGCTTTCTTT. Its translation is CSVLKQGSEAFF.

The gene calls are TRBV19 and TRBJ2-1; 11 bases map to TRBD2. The CDR3 sequence is 15 residues long. The germline CDR1 and CDR2 sequences are LNHDA and SQIVND (reference sequence). V shed 7 bases, J shed 3 bases, and the junction held 5 bases outside the gene matches. The CDR3 loop reads CASTQTSGSYNEQFF. The DNA of the CDR3 is TGTGCCAGTACTCAAACTAGCGGGAGCTACAATGAGCAGTTCTTC.

This rearrangement joins TRBV7-6 to TRBJ2-2, with D possibly matching TRBD2 (5 bases). The V gene lost 0 bases and the J gene lost 7 bases, with 18 bases spanning the gap. Per germline, CDR1 SGHVS and CDR2 FNYEAQ. The CDR3 covers 17 residues. CDR3 DNA sequence: TGTGCCAGCAGCTTAGCGGGTACCCCCCGGGGAGTCGGGGAGCTGTTTTTT. It codes for CASSLAGTPRGVGELFF.

The chain recombines TRBV18 with TRBJ2-1, with 10 bases identical to TRBD1. Germline CDR1 reads KGHSH; CDR2 reads LQKENI. The CDR3 totals 15 residues. V shed 5 bases, J shed 7 bases, and the junction held 8 bases outside the gene matches. CDR3 sequence reads: CASSIGTGVGNEQFF. The CDR3 nucleotides read TGTGCCAGCTCAATCGGGACAGGGGTTGGGAATGAGCAGTTCTTC.

The chain carries TRBV6-6 and TRBJ2-2, with 13 bases identical to TRBD2. Trimming took 7 bases from V and 6 from J; bases not matched to a gene: 5. Germline V gene sequence: CDR1 MNHNY, CDR2 SVGAGI (reference sequence). This CDR3 spans 15 amino acids. The CDR3 bases are TGTGCCAGCACTCGACTAGCGGGAGGTTCCGGGGAGCTGTTTTTT. Its translation is CASTRLAGGSGELFF.

This clone came up a few times. The chain carries TRBV27 and TRBJ2-5, with a weak D call TRBD1 (5 bases). Judging by the DNA end, TRBJ2-7 fits better; the J call may be wrong. Germline loops: CDR1 MNHEY, CDR2 SMNVEV (reference sequence). This CDR3 has 17 residues. The CDR3 protein is CASSLRGTWAGFLEQYF. DNA for the CDR3: TGTGCCAGCAGTTTAAGGGGTACTTGGGCAGGGTTTCTCGAGCAGTACTTC.

The CDR3 region is CASSQDSGWDEKLFF. DNA for the CDR3: TGTGCCAGCAGCCAAGATTCAGGGTGGGATGAAAAACTGTTTTTT. The chain employs TRBV14 and TRBJ1-4; a possible D gene is TRBD1 (5 bases). CDR1 is SGHDN, CDR2 FVKESK, per germline. This CDR3 comprises 15 residues. V shed 0 bases and J shed 6 bases, with 11 bases lying between them.

V and J are TRBV4-1 and TRBJ1-1; no reliable D call. Germline CDR1 reads MGHRA; CDR2 reads YSYEKL. Trimming cost V 1 base and J 0 bases, with 9 bases left between them. The CDR3 is 15 amino acids. As DNA, the CDR3 is TGCGCCAGCAGCCAAGGGGTCGACATGAACACTGAAGCTTTCTTT. This codes for CASSQGVDMNTEAFF.

The chain combines TRBV29-1 with TRBJ2-1; a possible D gene is TRBD1 (5 bases). The CDR3 covers 11 residues. The germline V and J ends were trimmed by 4 bases and 9 bases, with 10 bases remaining between them. CDR1 SQVTM and CDR2 ANQGSEA come from the germline V gene. In DNA form, the CDR3 reads TGCAGCGTTGGGATGGGGCGTGAGCAGTTCTTC. Translation: CSVGMGREQFF.

This chain links TRBV27 with TRBJ2-7, with 9 bases aligning to TRBD1. V gave up 6 bases and J gave up 3 bases; unmatched junction bases: 9. Germline lookup yields CDR1 MNHEY and CDR2 SMNVEV (reference sequence). CDR3 length: 15 amino acids. The CDR3 sequence is CASSRKGQGNYEQYF. The CDR3 bases are TGTGCCAGCAGCAGGAAGGGACAGGGAAACTACGAGCAGTACTTC.

V usage is TRBV15 and J usage is TRBJ1-5; unclear D gene. Deletions cut 1 base from V and 12 bases from J, with 13 bases between. CDR1 is LNHNV, CDR2 YYDKDF, per germline (reference sequence). This CDR3 has 13 amino acids. The CDR3 protein is CATSRGIEPHQHF. The CDR3 DNA is TGTGCCACCAGCAGAGGAATTGAGCCCCACCAGCATTTT. Full variable domain (outside the CDR3, taken from reference TRBV15 and TRBJ1-5): DAMVIQNPRYQVTQFGKPVTLSCSQTLNHNVMYWYQQKSSQAPKLLFHYYDKDFNNEADTPDNFQSRRPNTSFCFLDIRSPGLGDTAMYLCATSRGIEPHQHFGDGTRLSIL.

The rearrangement links TRBV4-3 to TRBJ2-2, with 9 bases fitting TRBD1. CDR1 and CDR2 from the germline V gene are LGHNA and YSLEER. Trimming took 3 bases from V and 8 from J; bases not matched to a gene: 4. The CDR3 has 14 amino acids. The CDR3 protein is CASSHDRGRGELFF. Written as DNA, the CDR3 is TGCGCCAGCAGCCACGACAGGGGGAGGGGGGAGCTGTTTTTT.

This chain uses TRBV4-3 with TRBJ2-3; no definite D call. V was cut by 0 bases and J by 5 bases, with 6 bases left in between. The germline CDR1 and CDR2 sequences are LGHNA and YSLEER. The CDR3 consists of 13 residues. The CDR3 reads CASSQDRGDTQYF. The CDR3 DNA reads TGCGCCAGCAGCCAAGATAGAGGAGATACGCAGTATTTT.

The gene calls are TRBV28 and TRBJ2-7; 12 bases fit TRBD2. Per germline, CDR1 MDHEN and CDR2 SYDVKM. The CDR3 is 15 amino acids. CDR3 loop: CASSSPEGLAGPRSV. The DNA of the CDR3 is TGTGCCAGCAGTTCGCCCGAGGGACTAGCGGGTCCTCGTAGCGTC.

The chain links TRBV28 to TRBJ2-1, with D possibly being TRBD1 (5 bases). There are 16 residues in the CDR3. V lost 6 bases to trimming and J lost 0 bases, with 15 bases between them. Looked up from germline, CDR1 is MDHEN and CDR2 is SYDVKM. The CDR3 DNA is TGTGCCAGCAGCGCGTGGGGCAGGACCTCCTACAATGAGCAGTTCTTC. Its protein is CASSAWGRTSYNEQFF.

This clone was picked up a small number of times. J is TRBJ1-1 and V is TRBV4-1; D not resolved. V dropped 3 bases and J dropped 8 bases, with 10 bases sitting between them. The germline gives CDR1 MGHRA, CDR2 YSYEKL. This CDR3 is built from 12 residues. CDR3 residues: CASSHSSGEAFF. The CDR3 bases are TGCGCCAGCAGCCATAGTTCAGGAGAAGCTTTCTTT.

This chain uses TRBV5-3 with TRBJ2-7; 11 nucleotides line up with TRBD2. TRBV5-3 is noted as an ORF with a role that remains uncertain. The junction had 2 bases not matched to a gene; V was cut back by 4 bases and J by 2 bases. The CDR3 consists of 14 residues. This CDR3 reads CARSGLAGPYEQYF. CDR3 DNA: TGTGCCAGAAGCGGACTAGCGGGCCCCTACGAGCAGTACTTC.

This clone has just a few counts. This rearrangement joins TRBV5-1 to TRBJ2-7; TRBD1 matches at 9 bases. There are 14 residues in the CDR3. V trimming: 5 bases; J trimming: 2 bases; junction bases outside the gene matches: 5. The germline CDR1 and CDR2 sequences are SGHRS and YFSETQ. CDR3 coding DNA: TGCGCCAGCAGACTGACAGGGGGTACCTACGAGCAGTACTTC. It yields the protein CASRLTGGTYEQYF.

The chain is built from TRBV28 and TRBJ2-1, with a tentative D call TRBD2 (5 bases). The germline V gene has CDR1 MDHEN and CDR2 SYDVKM. V was clipped by 7 bases and J by 7 bases, with 8 bases between them. CDR3 length equals 11 residues. The CDR3 coding sequence is TGTGCCAGCACTAGCCTTAATGAGCAGTTCTTC. This codes for CASTSLNEQFF. Full variable domain (remainder filled in from reference TRBV28 and TRBJ2-1): DVKVTQSSRYLVKRTGEKVFLECVQDMDHENMFWYRQDPGLGLRLIYFSYDVKMKEKGDIPEGYSVSREKKERFSLILESASTNQTSMYLCASTSLNEQFFGPGTRLTVL.

In its sample, this clone was seen once. The V call is TRBV7-8, the J call TRBJ1-2; maybe TRBD1 (6 bases). CDR3 length: 14 residues. Germline lookup yields CDR1 SGHVS and CDR2 FQNEAQ. V lost 2 bases and J lost 5, with 12 bases in between. The CDR3 spells CASSLIQGRYGYTF. CDR3 bases: TGTGCCAGCAGCTTAATACAGGGAAGATATGGCTACACCTTC.

This chain uses TRBV6-4 with TRBJ2-1, with 9 bases identical to TRBD1. The CDR3 loop spans 15 amino acids. Trimming at V came to 3 bases and at J to 5 bases, leaving 5 bases not matched to a gene. Germline V gives CDR1 MRHNA, CDR2 SNTAGT. CDR3 DNA sequence: TGTGCCAGCAGTGAGGACAGGGGTCGGAACAATGAGCAGTTCTTC. Its translation is CASSEDRGRNNEQFF.